The clone carrying this T cell receptor (beta chain) was counted a few times. As yet, its antigen is unknown. The germline gives CDR1 KGHSH, CDR2 LQKENI. V lost 3 bases and J 8 bases, leaving 16 bases between the germline ends. The CDR3 sequence is 14 residues long. The sample is drawn from a study of T cell repertoires in cytomegalovirus infection. Study-wide background: An indication of both CMV infection and matching HLA type came from public TCR beta signatures.

MiXCR, run by TCRdb on the reads, gives a single entry per CDR3 protein. The sample includes roughly 90,000 distinct CDR3 sequences, around 32% seen only once; the top ten take approximately 71%. Study observations and caveats: The study found HLA-C-restricted CMV-specific TCR beta clonotypes dominating the ex vivo response. Frequencies of public TCR beta families were cumulated, and this identified carriers of CMV plus the relevant HLA.

The chain combines TRBV18 with TRBJ1-1, with D maybe TRBD1 (6 bases). Here the sequenced sample was CD8+ T cells from cultured PBMCs, taken from culture after CMV antigen stimulation. The origin of this receptor is a human donor in good health (CMV status not recorded). Some clones in this sample may be carry-over from other donors' samples. CDR3 DNA: TGTGCCAGCTCACCCCCACAGGGAGCGGTCGAAGCTTTCTTT. Its translation: CASSPPQGAVEAFF.